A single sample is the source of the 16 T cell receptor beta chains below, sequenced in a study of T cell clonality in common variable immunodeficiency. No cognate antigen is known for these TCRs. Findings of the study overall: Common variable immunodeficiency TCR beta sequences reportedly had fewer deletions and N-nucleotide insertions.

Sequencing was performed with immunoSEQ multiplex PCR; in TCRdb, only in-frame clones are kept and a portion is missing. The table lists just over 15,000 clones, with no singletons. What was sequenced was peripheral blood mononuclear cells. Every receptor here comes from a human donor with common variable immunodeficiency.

The CDR3 DNA, read in part, is TGTGCCAGTAGTATAGATCTGAGAGGTAACTATGGC. This codes for CASSIDLRGNYG. Given in full, the CDR3 is CASSIDLRGNYGYTF. J is TRBJ1-2 and V is TRBV19; D is undetermined. With the read ending 3 residues before the CDR3 end, the germline J gene is used to fill in that end. The germline gives CDR1 LNHDA, CDR2 SQIVND (reference sequence). Trimming removed 0 bases at V and 1 base at J, with 9 bases between. This CDR3 is 15 amino acids long. The variable domain in full, with the rest retrieved from reference TRBV19 and TRBJ1-2, is DGGITQSPKYLFRKEGQNVTLSCEQNLNHDAMYWYRQDPGQGLRLIYYSQIVNDFQKGDIAEGYSVSREKKESFPLTVTSAQKNPTAFYLCASSIDLRGNYGYTFGSGTRLTVV.

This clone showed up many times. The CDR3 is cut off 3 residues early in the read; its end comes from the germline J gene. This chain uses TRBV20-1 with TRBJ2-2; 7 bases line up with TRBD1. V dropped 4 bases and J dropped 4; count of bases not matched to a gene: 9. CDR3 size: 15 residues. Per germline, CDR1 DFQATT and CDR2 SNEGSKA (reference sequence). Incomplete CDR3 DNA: TGCAGTGCTACCCGGGGCAGGGGGTTCACCGGGGAG. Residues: CSATRGRGFTGE. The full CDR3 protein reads CSATRGRGFTGELFF.

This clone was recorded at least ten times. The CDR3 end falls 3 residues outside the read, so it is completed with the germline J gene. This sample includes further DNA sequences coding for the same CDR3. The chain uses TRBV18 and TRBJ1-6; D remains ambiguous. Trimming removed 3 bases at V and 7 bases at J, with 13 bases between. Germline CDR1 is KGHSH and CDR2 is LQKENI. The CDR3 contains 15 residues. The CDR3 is CASSPSAAGNSPLHF. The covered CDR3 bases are TGTGCCAGCTCACCCAGTGCGGCGGGAAATTCACCC.

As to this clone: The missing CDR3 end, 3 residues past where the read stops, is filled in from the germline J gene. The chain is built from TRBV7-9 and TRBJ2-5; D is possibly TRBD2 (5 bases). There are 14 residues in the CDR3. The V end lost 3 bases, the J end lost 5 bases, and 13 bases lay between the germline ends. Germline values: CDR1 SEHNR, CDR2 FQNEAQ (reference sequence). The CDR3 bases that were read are TGTGCCAGCAGCTTGGGTCTAGCTTTTGAGACC. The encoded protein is CASSLGLAFET. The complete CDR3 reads CASSLGLAFETQYF.

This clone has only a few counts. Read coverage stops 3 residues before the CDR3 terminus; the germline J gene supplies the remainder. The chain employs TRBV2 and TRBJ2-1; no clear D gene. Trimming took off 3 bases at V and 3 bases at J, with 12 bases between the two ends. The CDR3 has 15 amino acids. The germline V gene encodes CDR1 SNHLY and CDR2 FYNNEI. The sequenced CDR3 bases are TGTGCCAGCAGTGATCAAGCTTACTTCTACAATGAG. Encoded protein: CASSDQAYFYNE. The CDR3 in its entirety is CASSDQAYFYNEQFF. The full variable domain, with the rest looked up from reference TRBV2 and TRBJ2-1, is EPEVTQTPSHQVTQMGQEVILRCVPISNHLYFYWYRQILGQKVEFLVSFYNNEISEKSEIFDDQFSVERPDGSNFTLKIRSTKLEDSAMYFCASSDQAYFYNEQFFGPGTRLTVL.

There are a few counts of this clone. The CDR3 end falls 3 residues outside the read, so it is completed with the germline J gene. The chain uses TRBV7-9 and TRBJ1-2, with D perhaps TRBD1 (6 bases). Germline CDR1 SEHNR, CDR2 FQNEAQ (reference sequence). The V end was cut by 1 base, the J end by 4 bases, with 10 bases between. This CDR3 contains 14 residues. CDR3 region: CASSLGEGGYGYTF. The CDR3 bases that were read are TGTGCCAGCAGCTTAGGGGAAGGGGGCTATGGC.

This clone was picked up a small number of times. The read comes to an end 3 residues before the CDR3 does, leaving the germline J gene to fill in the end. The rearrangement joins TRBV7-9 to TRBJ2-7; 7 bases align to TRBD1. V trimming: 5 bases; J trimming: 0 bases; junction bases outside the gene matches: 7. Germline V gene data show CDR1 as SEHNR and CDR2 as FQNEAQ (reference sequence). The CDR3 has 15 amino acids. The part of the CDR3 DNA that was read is TGTGCCAGCAGCCCCACAGGGGCGAACTCCTACGAG. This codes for CASSPTGANSYE. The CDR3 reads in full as CASSPTGANSYEQYF.

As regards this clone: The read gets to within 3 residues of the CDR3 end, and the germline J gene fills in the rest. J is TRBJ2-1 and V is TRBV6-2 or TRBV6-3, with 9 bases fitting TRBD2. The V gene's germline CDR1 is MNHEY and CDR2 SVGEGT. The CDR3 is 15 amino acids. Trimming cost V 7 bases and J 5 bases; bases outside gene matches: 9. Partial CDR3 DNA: TGTGCCAGCACGTACCCGGAGCGGGGGGACAATGAG. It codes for CASTYPERGDNE. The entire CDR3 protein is CASTYPERGDNEQFF.

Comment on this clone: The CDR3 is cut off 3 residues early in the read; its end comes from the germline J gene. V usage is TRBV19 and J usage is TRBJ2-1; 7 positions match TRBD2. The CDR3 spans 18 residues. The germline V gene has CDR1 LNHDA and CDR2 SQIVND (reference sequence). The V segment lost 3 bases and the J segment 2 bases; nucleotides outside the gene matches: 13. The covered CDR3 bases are TGTGCCAGTAGTATGTCTTTCGTCGGCGGGAGCCCCTACAATGAG. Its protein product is CASSMSFVGGSPYNE. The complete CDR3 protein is CASSMSFVGGSPYNEQFF.

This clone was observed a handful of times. CDR3 DNA, as far as it was read: TGTGCCAGCTCACCACCGGGACAGGGGGGTGAAAAA. Its protein is CASSPPGQGGEK. The complete CDR3 protein is CASSPPGQGGEKLFF. The chain couples TRBV18 to TRBJ1-4, with 11 bases that match TRBD1. The read ends 3 residues shy of where the CDR3 ends; the end is completed using the germline J gene. The J segment lost 7 bases and the V segment lost 0 bases, leaving 1 base of the junction unmatched. Germline CDR1 reads KGHSH; CDR2 reads LQKENI. This CDR3 has 15 residues.

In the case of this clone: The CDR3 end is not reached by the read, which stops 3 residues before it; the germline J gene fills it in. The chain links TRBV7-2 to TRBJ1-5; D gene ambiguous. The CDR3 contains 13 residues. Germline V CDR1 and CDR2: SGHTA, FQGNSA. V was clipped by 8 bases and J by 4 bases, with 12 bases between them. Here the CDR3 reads CASGWQRNQPQHF. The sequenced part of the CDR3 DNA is TGTGCCAGCGGTTGGCAGCGTAATCAGCCC. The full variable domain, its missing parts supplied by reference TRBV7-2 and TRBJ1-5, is GAGVSQSPSNKVTEKGKDVELRCDPISGHTALYWYRQSLGQGLEFLIYFQGNSAPDKSGLPSDRFSAERTGGSVSTLTIQRTQQEDSAVYLCASGWQRNQPQHFGDGTRLSIL.

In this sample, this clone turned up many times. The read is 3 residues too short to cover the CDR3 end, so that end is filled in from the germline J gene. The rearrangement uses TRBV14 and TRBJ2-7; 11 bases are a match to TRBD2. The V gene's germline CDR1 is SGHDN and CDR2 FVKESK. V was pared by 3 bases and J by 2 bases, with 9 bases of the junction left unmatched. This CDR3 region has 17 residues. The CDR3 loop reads CASSQRLAGLTPYEQYF. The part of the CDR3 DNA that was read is TGTGCCAGCAGCCAGCGACTAGCGGGGTTAACACCCTACGAG.

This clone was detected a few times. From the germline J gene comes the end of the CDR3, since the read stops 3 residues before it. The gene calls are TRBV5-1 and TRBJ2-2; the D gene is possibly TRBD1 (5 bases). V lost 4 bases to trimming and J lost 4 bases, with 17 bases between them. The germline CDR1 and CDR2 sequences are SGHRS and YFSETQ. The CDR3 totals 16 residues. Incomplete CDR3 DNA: TGCGCCAGCAGCAGGACACCCTCTCTCCTCACCGGGGAG. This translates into CASSRTPSLLTGE. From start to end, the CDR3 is CASSRTPSLLTGELFF.

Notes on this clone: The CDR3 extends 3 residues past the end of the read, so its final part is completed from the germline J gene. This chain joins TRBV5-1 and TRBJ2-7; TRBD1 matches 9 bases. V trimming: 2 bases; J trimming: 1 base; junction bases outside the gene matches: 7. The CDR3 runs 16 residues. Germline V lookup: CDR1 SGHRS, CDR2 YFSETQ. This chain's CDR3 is CASSLIGTGISYEQYF. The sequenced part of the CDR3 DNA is TGCGCCAGCAGCTTAATTGGGACAGGGATTTCCTACGAG.

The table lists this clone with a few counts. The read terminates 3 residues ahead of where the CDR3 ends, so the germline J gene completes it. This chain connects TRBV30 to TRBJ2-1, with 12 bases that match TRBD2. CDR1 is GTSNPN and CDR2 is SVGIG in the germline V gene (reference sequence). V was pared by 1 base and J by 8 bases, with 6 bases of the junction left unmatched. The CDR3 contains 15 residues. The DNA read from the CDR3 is TGTGCCTGGAGTGGGAAACTAGCGGGGGGCTATGAG. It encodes CAWSGKLAGGYE. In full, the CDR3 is CAWSGKLAGGYEQFF.

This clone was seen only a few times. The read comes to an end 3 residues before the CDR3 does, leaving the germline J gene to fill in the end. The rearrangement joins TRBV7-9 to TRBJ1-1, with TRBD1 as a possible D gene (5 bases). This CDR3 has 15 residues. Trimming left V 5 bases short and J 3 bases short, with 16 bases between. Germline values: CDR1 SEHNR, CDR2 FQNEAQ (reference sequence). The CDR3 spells CASSSWDSQDTEAFF. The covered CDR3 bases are TGTGCCAGCAGCAGCTGGGACTCCCAGGACACTGAA. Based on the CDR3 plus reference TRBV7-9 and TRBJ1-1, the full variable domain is DTGVSQNPRHKITKRGQNVTFRCDPISEHNRLYWYRQTLGQGPEFLTYFQNEAQLEKSRLLSDRFSAERPKGSFSTLEIQRTEQGDSAMYLCASSSWDSQDTEAFFGQGTRLTVV.